One and the same sample provided the 11 T cell receptor beta chains below, sequenced in a study of shared clonotypes between healthy human individuals. Measured with immunoSEQ multiplex PCR; TCRdb has only the in-frame clones, and not every one. The table shows around 530,000 clones, with around three quarters occurring only once. Sequenced input: PBMCs. The receptors stem from a woman aged 40-49 years in good health. Some clones in this sample may be carry-over from other donors' samples.

Only a few counts were recorded for this clone. This chain connects TRBV18 to TRBJ2-2; no clear D gene. The CDR3 length is 16 residues. Germline V CDR1 and CDR2: KGHSH, LQKENI. Trimming took off 1 base at V and 2 bases at J, with 11 bases between the two ends. The CDR3 region is CASSPRGFFNTGELFF. In DNA form, the CDR3 reads TGTGCCAGCTCACCACGTGGTTTTTTTAACACCGGGGAGCTGTTTTTT. The variable domain in full, with the rest retrieved from reference TRBV18 and TRBJ2-2, is NAGVMQNPRHLVRRRGQEARLRCSPMKGHSHVYWYRQLPEEGLKFMVYLQKENIIDESGMPKERFSAEFPKEGPSILRIQQVVRGDSAAYFCASSPRGFFNTGELFFGEGSRLTVL.

The chain couples TRBV14 to TRBJ1-2, with D perhaps matching TRBD1 (5 bases). V was trimmed by 1 base and J by 4 bases, leaving 13 bases between them. This CDR3 region has 15 residues. Per the germline V gene, CDR1 is SGHDN and CDR2 is FVKESK. The CDR3 DNA reads as TGTGCCAGCAGCCAAGCCGGGGCCACGAGCTATGGCTACACCTTC. Protein: CASSQAGATSYGYTF.

A single count supports this clone. The rearrangement links TRBV25-1 to TRBJ1-2; TRBD1 might be the D (5 bases). The length of the CDR3 is 15 residues. V lost 9 bases and J lost 3, with 20 bases in between. Germline CDR1 MGHDK, CDR2 SYGVNS. The CDR3 loop reads CARLGRGIPDYGYTF. CDR3 sequence (DNA): TGTGCCAGACTGGGACGGGGTATTCCTGACTATGGCTACACCTTC.

The chain carries TRBV18 and TRBJ1-2, with TRBD1 matching over 8 bases. With V trimmed by 2 bases and J by 6 bases, 5 bases remained unmatched. The CDR3 consists of 14 residues. The germline V gene has CDR1 KGHSH and CDR2 LQKENI. The CDR3 loop is CASSPYQGANGYTF. The CDR3 DNA reads TGTGCCAGCTCACCATACCAGGGGGCGAATGGCTACACCTTC.

The gene calls are TRBV7-2 and TRBJ2-6; tentatively, D is TRBD2 (5 bases). Trimming cost V 2 bases and J 0 bases, with 14 bases left between them. The CDR3 covers 18 residues. Germline CDR1 reads SGHTA; CDR2 reads FQGNSA. The CDR3 reads CASSLRASMNSGANVLTF. The CDR3 DNA sequence: TGTGCCAGCAGCTTACGGGCTAGCATGAACTCTGGGGCCAACGTCCTGACTTTC.

V and J are TRBV19 and TRBJ1-5; no clear D gene. CDR1 LNHDA and CDR2 SQIVND come from the germline V gene (reference sequence). The germline V and J ends were trimmed by 6 bases and 0 bases, with 6 bases remaining between them. The CDR3 extends over 13 amino acids. CDR3 bases: TGTGCCAGTAGCGGGAGTAGCAATCAGCCCCAGCATTTT. Its translation is CASSGSSNQPQHF.

J is TRBJ1-2 and V is TRBV5-1; D unresolved. Germline V lookup: CDR1 SGHRS, CDR2 YFSETQ. This CDR3 is built from 17 residues. V was pared by 4 bases and J by 8 bases, with 27 bases between. The CDR3 region is CASSPSQTAREVRGYTF. CDR3 sequence (DNA): TGCGCCAGCAGCCCCAGCCAGACGGCGCGGGAAGTGAGGGGCTACACCTTC.

The V gene is TRBV7-9, the J gene TRBJ2-7; D perhaps matches TRBD2 (5 bases). The V end was cut by 3 bases, the J end by 3 bases, with 12 bases between. Looked up from germline, CDR1 is SEHNR and CDR2 is FQNEAQ (reference sequence). The CDR3 loop spans 14 amino acids. As DNA, the CDR3 is TGTGCCAGCAGCTTGGGGAGACTGGGCTACGAGCAGTACTTC. This codes for CASSLGRLGYEQYF.

The chain carries TRBV6-1 and TRBJ2-3; 9 bases agree with TRBD2. V shed 1 base and J 2 bases; nucleotides not matched to a gene: 1. Germline V CDR1 and CDR2: MNHNS, SASEGT. The CDR3 totals 15 residues. CDR3: CASSEGTSATDTQYF. The CDR3 DNA follows: TGTGCCAGCAGTGAAGGGACTAGCGCCACAGATACGCAGTATTTT.

The V call is TRBV7-2, the J call TRBJ2-5; TRBD1 is a possible D gene (6 bases). The CDR3 extends over 14 amino acids. With 4 bases removed from V and 1 base from J, the gap between germline ends came to 10 bases. Germline V gene lookup returns CDR1 SGHTA and CDR2 FQGNSA. This CDR3 reads CASSYGTFQETQYF. CDR3 sequence (DNA): TGTGCCAGCAGCTATGGGACATTCCAAGAGACCCAGTACTTC.

This clone showed up many times. The chain has TRBV11-2 and TRBJ2-3; weak D call: TRBD2 (6 bases). With 1 base removed from V and 1 base from J, the gap between germline ends came to 9 bases. Germline CDR1 reads SGHAT; CDR2 reads FQNNGV. The CDR3 runs 15 residues. CDR3 amino acids: CASSLAGVGTDTQYF. In nucleotides, the CDR3 is TGTGCCAGCAGCTTAGCGGGAGTAGGCACAGATACGCAGTATTTT.